The 10 T cell receptor beta chains given below trace back to one sample, sequenced in a study of kidney transplant recipient with SARS-CoV-2 infection. One entry per CDR3 protein, called by TCRdb with MiXCR from the reads. The profile shows approximately 240,000 distinct CDR3 sequences, under 30% of them singletons. The starting material was a blood sample, obtained at baseline and on day 111 from a kidney transplant recipient. The origin of the receptors is a young adult male patient who had COVID-19 and was a kidney transplant recipient. Some of the T cells might come from the graft donor.

The table lists this clonotype with a few counts. This chain uses TRBV6-5 with TRBJ2-1; no clear D gene. This CDR3 contains 15 residues. V was clipped by 0 bases and J by 9 bases, with 15 bases between them. Germline V lookup: CDR1 MNHEY, CDR2 SVGAGI. CDR3 amino acids: CASSYSSPPRSEQFF. The CDR3 coding sequence is TGTGCCAGCAGTTACTCGAGTCCACCTCGGAGTGAGCAGTTCTTC.

Only one count was recorded for this clonotype. Germline and junction disagree at one end, which may indicate a read error. The chain has TRBV4-1 and TRBJ2-1, with D unclear. The CDR3 extends over 16 amino acids. The germline V gene encodes CDR1 MGHRA and CDR2 YSYEKL. The CDR3 region is CTSSQDRARTVNEQFF. CDR3 DNA: TGCACCAGCAGCCAAGATCGGGCCCGGACGGTTAATGAGCAGTTCTTC.

This clonotype was counted at least ten times. The V and J genes are TRBV20-1 and TRBJ1-2; D gene uncertain. The CDR3 consists of 13 residues. Germline V gene lookup returns CDR1 DFQATT and CDR2 SNEGSKA (reference sequence). Trimming took off 0 bases at V and 8 bases at J, with 13 bases between the two ends. CDR3 DNA sequence: TGCAGTGCTAGAGACCCGACCCACCGAGGCTACACCTTC. It codes for CSARDPTHRGYTF.

With regard to this clonotype: A read error may be the cause here, since a much bigger clone is one base away. The rearrangement joins TRBV2 to TRBJ1-1; weak D call: TRBD1 (5 bases). This CDR3 spans 13 amino acids. Germline V gives CDR1 SNHLY, CDR2 FYNNEI. CDR3 in DNA: TGTGCCAGCCTTTCCGGGGGGAGGACTGAAACTTTCTTT. It specifies CASLSGGRTETFF.

This clonotype is labeled medium-sized. The genes are TRBV28 and TRBJ1-2; D possibly corresponds to TRBD1 (5 bases). Trimming removed 5 bases at V and 2 bases at J, with 12 bases between. There are 14 residues in the CDR3. The germline V gene encodes CDR1 MDHEN and CDR2 SYDVKM. DNA of the CDR3: TGTGCCAGCAGTGATGGGGGGAAAAACTATGGCTACACCTTC. It encodes CASSDGGKNYGYTF.

Note on this clonotype: A much larger clone differs from this one at a single base, so this may be a read error. The J gene is TRBJ1-2, the V gene TRBV5-5; D is unclear. V was pared by 7 bases and J by 4 bases, with 23 bases between. Looked up from germline, CDR1 is SGHKS and CDR2 is YYEKEE (reference sequence). The CDR3 consists of 16 residues. The DNA for the CDR3 is TGTGCCAGCTTTGGAGCTGTCTCGCGAGAGACCTATGGCTACACCTTC. This sequence encodes CASFGAVSRETYGYTF.

This clonotype was detected ten times or more. The rearrangement uses TRBV18 and TRBJ2-7; TRBD2 aligns across 8 bases. CDR1 and CDR2 (germline): KGHSH, LQKENI. The CDR3 length is 15 residues. Trimming at V came to 5 bases and at J to 5 bases, leaving 11 bases not matched to a gene. This CDR3 reads CASSSLGSGSHEQYF. DNA for the CDR3: TGTGCCAGCTCATCTCTGGGCAGCGGGAGCCACGAGCAGTACTTC.

In its sample, this clonotype was seen a few times. This chain links TRBV5-1 with TRBJ2-1; 12 positions agree with TRBD2. The ends lost 6 bases at V and 2 bases at J; junction bases unmatched: 3. CDR1 and CDR2 (germline): SGHRS, YFSETQ. The CDR3 has 15 amino acids. This CDR3 reads CASNPSGRAYNEQFF. The DNA for the CDR3 is TGCGCCAGCAACCCTAGCGGGAGGGCCTACAATGAGCAGTTCTTC.

Of note for this clonotype: One end of the junction fails to match germline, which may point to a read error. The chain joins TRBV3-1 to TRBJ2-3; D is unclear. CDR3 length: 17 residues. Looked up from germline, CDR1 is LGHDT and CDR2 is YNNKEL (reference sequence). CDR3 DNA sequence: TGTGCCAGCAGCCCGGAGCGTCCATTTATCATGCAAGATACGCGGTATTTT. Translation: CASSPERPFIMQDTRYF.

The chain combines TRBV2 with TRBJ2-5; possibly TRBD1 or TRBD2 for D (7 bases each). V shed 4 bases and J shed 4 bases, with 19 bases lying between them. Germline V gene lookup returns CDR1 SNHLY and CDR2 FYNNEI. The CDR3 is 16 residues long. The CDR3 here is CASSGTGAGAGETQYF. CDR3 sequence (DNA): TGTGCCAGCAGTGGGACAGGTGCGGGAGCAGGAGAGACCCAGTACTTC.